What follows are 30 T cell receptor beta chains derived from one specimen sequenced in a study of graft-versus-host responses after intestinal transplantation. Profiling relied on immunoSEQ multiplex PCR, and the TCRdb table lists in-frame clones only, not all of them. The sample lists about 54,000 clones; roughly nine tenths were seen once. The sample was PBMCs, taken 650 to 690 days after intestinal transplant. The origin of the receptors is a human patient who received an intestinal transplant, so some T cells may come from the graft donor.

This chain links TRBV29-1 with TRBJ2-7; possibly TRBD2 for D (6 bases). CDR1 is SQVTM and CDR2 is ANQGSEA in the germline V gene. Trimming stripped 6 bases from V and 1 base from J, with 19 bases between. This CDR3 region has 15 residues. The CDR3 DNA reads as TGCAGCGTGGGGACCGGGACTCCGCTATCCTACGAGCAGTACTTC. This codes for CSVGTGTPLSYEQYF.

In this sample, this clone turned up once. The chain employs TRBV6-5 and TRBJ1-4, with unresolved D. Per germline, CDR1 MNHEY and CDR2 SVGAGI. The CDR3 has 16 residues. Trimming removed 2 bases at V and 8 bases at J, with 18 bases between. The DNA for the CDR3 is TGTGCCAGCAGTTACGGCGAAAGGGTGCAGAGCGAAAAACTGTTTTTT. Residues: CASSYGERVQSEKLFF.

This chain connects TRBV19 to TRBJ2-5; the D gene could be TRBD1 or TRBD2 (6 bases each). The CDR3 totals 12 residues. Trimming shortened V by 10 bases and J by 9 bases, and 18 bases separated the two germline ends. Germline lookup yields CDR1 LNHDA and CDR2 SQIVND (reference sequence). The CDR3, as DNA: TGTGCCACCCAGGACTACCCAGGGGCCCAGTACTTC. As protein: CATQDYPGAQYF.

V and J are TRBV6-1 and TRBJ1-2; a weak D match, TRBD1 (6 bases). V lost 4 bases to trimming and J lost 7 bases, with 13 bases between them. Germline CDR1 reads MNHNS; CDR2 reads SASEGT. The CDR3 is 13 amino acids. CDR3 in DNA: TGTGCCAGCAGTGCAAGGGGACACATTGGCTACACCTTC. Translated: CASSARGHIGYTF.

As DNA, the CDR3 is TGTGCCAGCAGCTTAAGTGTAGGTCAGCCCCAGCATTTT. Amino acid sequence: CASSLSVGQPQHF. The gene calls are TRBV11-2 and TRBJ1-5; D gene unclear. CDR1 and CDR2 (germline): SGHAT, FQNNGV. V was clipped by 2 bases and J by 6 bases, with 8 bases between them. CDR3 length: 13 residues. The whole variable domain, remainder taken from reference TRBV11-2 and TRBJ1-5, is EAGVAQSPRYKIIEKRQSVAFWCNPISGHATLYWYQQILGQGPKLLIQFQNNGVVDDSQLPKDRFSAERLKGVDSTLKIQPAKLEDSAVYLCASSLSVGQPQHFGDGTRLSIL.

This clone was seen a few times. The J gene is TRBJ2-7, the V gene TRBV5-6, with TRBD1 matching 8 bases. The germline CDR1 and CDR2 sequences are SGHDT and YYEEEE. V was pared by 3 bases and J by 2 bases, with 4 bases of the junction left unmatched. The CDR3 covers 14 residues. DNA of the CDR3: TGTGCCAGCAGCTCCGGGACAGGCGCCTACGAGCAGTACTTC. It yields the protein CASSSGTGAYEQYF.

This sequence joins TRBV2 and TRBJ1-2; 7 nucleotides agree with TRBD1. Germline V gives CDR1 SNHLY, CDR2 FYNNEI. This CDR3 is built from 12 residues. With V trimmed by 7 bases and J by 8 bases, 7 bases remained unmatched. The CDR3 region is CASIEYRGGYTF. CDR3 nucleotide sequence: TGTGCCAGCATCGAGTACAGGGGCGGCTACACCTTC.

This clone came up once. The chain has TRBV19 and TRBJ2-5, with 7 bases fitting TRBD2. Losses at the gene ends were 10 bases for V and 2 bases for J; bases not matched to a gene: 7. The CDR3 is 13 amino acids. Germline CDR1 LNHDA, CDR2 SQIVND (reference sequence). The CDR3: CATDRGEQETQYF. CDR3 nucleotide sequence: TGTGCCACAGATCGGGGGGAACAAGAGACCCAGTACTTC.

The chain is built from TRBV7-9 and TRBJ1-2; TRBD1 matches 9 bases. CDR3 length: 15 residues. Per germline, CDR1 SEHNR and CDR2 FQNEAQ (reference sequence). J was trimmed by 5 bases and V by 6 bases; bases with no gene match: 10. CDR3 sequence (DNA): TGTGCCAGCAGGCCCAGTTGGGACAGGGATTATGGCTACACCTTC. Residues: CASRPSWDRDYGYTF.

V usage is TRBV27 and J usage is TRBJ1-1; 7 bases are shared with TRBD1. The junction had 6 bases not matched to a gene; V was cut back by 5 bases and J by 6 bases. The CDR3 consists of 13 residues. CDR1 is MNHEY, CDR2 SMNVEV, per germline (reference sequence). The CDR3 region is CASSKTGFPEAFF. CDR3 sequence (DNA): TGTGCCAGCAGTAAGACAGGGTTCCCTGAAGCTTTCTTT.

The J gene is TRBJ1-1, the V gene TRBV4-1; a possible D gene is TRBD1 (6 bases). CDR1 is MGHRA and CDR2 is YSYEKL in the germline V gene. This CDR3 comprises 16 residues. Between the trimmed V and J ends, which lost 4 bases and 4 bases, there was a span of 19 bases. The CDR3 here is CASSLGGRGKGTEAFF. Written as DNA, the CDR3 is TGCGCCAGCAGCCTCGGAGGTAGGGGGAAGGGCACTGAAGCTTTCTTT.

The chain couples TRBV4-1 to TRBJ2-1; D is possibly TRBD1 (6 bases). There are 18 residues in the CDR3. Trimming left V 0 bases short and J 7 bases short, with 22 bases between. Germline-derived CDR1 and CDR2 are MGHRA and YSYEKL. This CDR3 reads CASSQEGSWGPQGNEQFF. CDR3 bases: TGCGCCAGCAGCCAAGAAGGTTCGTGGGGGCCCCAGGGTAATGAGCAGTTCTTC.

This sequence joins TRBV6-1 and TRBJ1-5; weak D call: TRBD1 (5 bases). The V gene lost 7 bases and the J gene lost 4 bases, with 14 bases spanning the gap. Germline lookup yields CDR1 MNHNS and CDR2 SASEGT. The CDR3 loop spans 14 amino acids. The DNA for the CDR3 is TGTGCCAGCACCCAGGGCGGGGGGAATCAGCCCCAGCATTTT. Its translation is CASTQGGGNQPQHF.

The chain carries TRBV27 and TRBJ2-1; D is possibly TRBD2 (5 bases). Per the germline V gene, CDR1 is MNHEY and CDR2 is SMNVEV (reference sequence). Trimming removed 4 bases at V and 7 bases at J, with 8 bases between. The CDR3 has 12 amino acids. CDR3 nucleotides: TGTGCCAGCAGTTGGAGCGGAAATGAGCAGTTCTTC. The encoded protein is CASSWSGNEQFF.

The chain is built from TRBV9 and TRBJ1-6, with 8 bases lining up with TRBD1. The CDR3 has 17 amino acids. The ends lost 4 bases at V and 5 bases at J; junction bases unmatched: 11. Germline V gene data show CDR1 as SGDLS and CDR2 as YYNGEE. The chain's CDR3 is CASSKPGTGSHNSPLHF. The CDR3 nucleotides read TGTGCCAGCAGCAAGCCCGGGACAGGTTCCCATAATTCACCCCTCCACTTT.

J is TRBJ1-1 and V is TRBV10-2; no firm D call. Trimming shortened V by 7 bases and J by 3 bases, and 6 bases separated the two germline ends. From germline, CDR1 is WSHSY and CDR2 SAAADI. There are 11 residues in the CDR3. CDR3 loop: CASKGDTEAFF. The CDR3 DNA follows: TGCGCCAGCAAGGGTGACACTGAAGCTTTCTTT.

V usage is TRBV14 and J usage is TRBJ2-2; D is unclear. The germline V gene encodes CDR1 SGHDN and CDR2 FVKESK. The CDR3 contains 14 residues. The ends were cut back, 1 base at V and 0 bases at J, with 3 bases in the middle. The CDR3 sequence is CASSQVANTGELFF. The CDR3, as DNA: TGTGCCAGCAGCCAAGTGGCGAACACCGGGGAGCTGTTTTTT. Variable domain in full (rest from reference TRBV14 and TRBJ2-2): EAGVTQFPSHSVIEKGQTVTLRCDPISGHDNLYWYRRVMGKEIKFLLHFVKESKQDESGMPNNRFLAERTGGTYSTLKVQPAELEDSGVYFCASSQVANTGELFFGEGSRLTVL.

The genes are TRBV7-9 and TRBJ2-7, with no clear D. From germline, CDR1 is SEHNR and CDR2 FQNEAQ (reference sequence). Trimming removed 5 bases at V and 3 bases at J, with 17 bases between. The CDR3 sequence is 15 residues long. The CDR3 loop reads CASSQNLGSLYEQYF. The CDR3 coding sequence is TGTGCCAGCAGCCAAAACCTGGGCTCGCTCTACGAGCAGTACTTC.

The CDR3, as DNA: TGTGCCAGCAATTCCAGGGCCGGAAACACTGAAGCTTTCTTT. This sequence encodes CASNSRAGNTEAFF. The genes are TRBV2 and TRBJ1-1; TRBD1 is a possible D gene (5 bases). Germline CDR1 is SNHLY and CDR2 is FYNNEI. The CDR3 runs 14 residues. The V gene lost 7 bases and the J gene lost 2 bases, with 14 bases spanning the gap.

The chain couples TRBV2 to TRBJ1-3; 10 bases map to TRBD1. The CDR3 length is 12 residues. Looked up from germline, CDR1 is SNHLY and CDR2 is FYNNEI. With V trimmed by 7 bases and J by 8 bases, 2 bases remained unmatched. For the CDR3, the DNA is TGTGCCAGCATGGACAGGGGGGACACCATATATTTT. The encoded protein is CASMDRGDTIYF.

V usage is TRBV7-9 and J usage is TRBJ1-2; tentative D call: TRBD1 (6 bases). CDR1 is SEHNR, CDR2 FQNEAQ, per germline (reference sequence). V lost 7 bases, J lost 4 bases, and 16 bases lay in between. There are 14 residues in the CDR3. In nucleotides, the CDR3 is TGTGCCAGCAACTTGGCCCAGGGGTCCTATGGCTACACCTTC. It is translated as CASNLAQGSYGYTF.

The CDR3 spells CASRNSRGGQETQYF. Here the CDR3 DNA reads TGTGCCAGCAGAAACTCGCGGGGGGGGCAAGAGACCCAGTACTTC. The chain has TRBV2 and TRBJ2-5; 9 bases match TRBD2. The junction had 7 bases not matched to a gene; V was cut back by 6 bases and J by 2 bases. CDR3 size: 15 residues. Germline loops: CDR1 SNHLY, CDR2 FYNNEI.

This rearrangement joins TRBV5-4 to TRBJ2-5; 13 bases line up with TRBD2. With 3 bases clipped from V and 2 bases from J, the junction kept 1 base outside the gene matches. Germline assignment: CDR1 SGHNT and CDR2 YYREEE (reference sequence). This CDR3 has 15 residues. For the CDR3, the DNA is TGTGCCAGCAGCTCACTAGCGGGGGGGCAAGAGACCCAGTACTTC. It is translated as CASSSLAGGQETQYF.

The chain employs TRBV5-1 and TRBJ1-2, with D hard to call. V lost 3 bases and J 2 bases, leaving 8 bases between the germline ends. The CDR3 extends over 13 amino acids. Germline-derived CDR1 and CDR2 are SGHRS and YFSETQ. The CDR3 nucleotides are TGCGCCAGCAGCTCGGACGGGAACTATGGCTACACCTTC. It translates to CASSSDGNYGYTF.

This chain links TRBV5-6 with TRBJ2-7, with 8 bases matching TRBD2. Germline CDR1 and CDR2: SGHDT and YYEEEE. The V and J ends lost 6 bases and 2 bases, in that order; junction bases with no gene match: 13. CDR3 length: 16 residues. The CDR3 is CASTNSRGTRPYEQYF. Written as DNA, the CDR3 is TGTGCCAGCACTAACTCTCGGGGGACTAGGCCCTACGAGCAGTACTTC.

The genes are TRBV11-2 and TRBJ2-3, with a weak D call TRBD1 (5 bases). Germline V gene lookup returns CDR1 SGHAT and CDR2 FQNNGV. V was trimmed by 3 bases and J by 2 bases, leaving 9 bases between them. This CDR3 spans 14 amino acids. The CDR3 bases are TGTGCCAGCAGCTTGGGGCTAGACACAGATACGCAGTATTTT. Translation gives CASSLGLDTDTQYF.

The gene calls are TRBV9 and TRBJ1-2, with no clear D. This CDR3 has 13 amino acids. The germline V and J ends were trimmed by 0 bases and 4 bases, with 7 bases remaining between them. CDR1 and CDR2 from the germline V gene are SGDLS and YYNGEE. CDR3 DNA: TGTGCCAGCAGCGTAGGAACAGTCTATGGCTACACCTTC. This gives the protein CASSVGTVYGYTF. Based on the CDR3 plus reference TRBV9 and TRBJ1-2, the full variable domain is DSGVTQTPKHLITATGQRVTLRCSPRSGDLSVYWYQQSLDQGLQFLIQYYNGEERAKGNILERFSAQQFPDLHSELNLSSLELGDSALYFCASSVGTVYGYTFGSGTRLTVV.

This chain uses TRBV7-9 with TRBJ2-3; D remains unclear. This CDR3 has 10 amino acids. The germline V gene has CDR1 SEHNR and CDR2 FQNEAQ (reference sequence). The germline V and J ends were trimmed by 7 bases and 5 bases, with 4 bases remaining between them. The CDR3: CASTGDTQYF. The CDR3 bases are TGTGCCAGCACCGGAGATACGCAGTATTTT. The variable domain in full, with the rest retrieved from reference TRBV7-9 and TRBJ2-3, is DTGVSQNPRHKITKRGQNVTFRCDPISEHNRLYWYRQTLGQGPEFLTYFQNEAQLEKSRLLSDRFSAERPKGSFSTLEIQRTEQGDSAMYLCASTGDTQYFGPGTRLTVL.

The CDR3 here is CASSLAASGIYTEAFF. Here the CDR3 DNA reads TGTGCCAGCAGCTTAGCTGCTTCCGGGATTTACACTGAAGCTTTCTTT. The V call is TRBV7-2, the J call TRBJ1-1, with D hard to call. The CDR3 sequence is 16 residues long. The germline V and J ends were trimmed by 0 bases and 3 bases, with 14 bases remaining between them. Germline loops: CDR1 SGHTA, CDR2 FQGNSA.

The rearrangement uses TRBV5-1 and TRBJ2-3; D remains ambiguous. Germline assignment: CDR1 SGHRS and CDR2 YFSETQ. The CDR3 is made up of 13 amino acids. Between the trimmed V and J ends, which lost 0 bases and 2 bases, there was a span of 4 bases. The CDR3 loop is CASSLDPTDTQYF. The CDR3 DNA reads TGCGCCAGCAGCTTGGACCCCACAGATACGCAGTATTTT.